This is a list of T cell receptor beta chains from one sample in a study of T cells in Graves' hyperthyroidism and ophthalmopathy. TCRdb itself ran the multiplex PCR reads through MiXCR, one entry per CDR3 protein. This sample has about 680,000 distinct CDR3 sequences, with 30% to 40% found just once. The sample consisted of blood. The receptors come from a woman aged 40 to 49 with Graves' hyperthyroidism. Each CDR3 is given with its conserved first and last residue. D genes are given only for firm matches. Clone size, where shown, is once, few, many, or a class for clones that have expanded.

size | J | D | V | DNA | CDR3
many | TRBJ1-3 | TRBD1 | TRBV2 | TGTGCCAGCAGCGAACAGGGGGGAGGAAACACCATATATTTT | CASSEQGGGNTIYF
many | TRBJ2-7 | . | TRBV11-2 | TGTGCCAGCAGCCCTCGTTTGGGGGGCTACGAGCAGTACTTC | CASSPRLGGYEQYF
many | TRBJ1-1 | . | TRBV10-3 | TGTGCCATCAGTGGCGGAGAAAAGAACACTGAAGCTTTCTTT | CAISGGEKNTEAFF
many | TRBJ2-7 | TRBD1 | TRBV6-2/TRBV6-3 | TGTGCCAGCAGCGCTCCAGGGACAGCTTCCTACGAGCAGTACTTC | CASSAPGTASYEQYF
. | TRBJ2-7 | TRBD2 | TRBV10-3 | TGTGCCAGCGGGGAGGGACCGCTCCTCTACGAGCAGTACTTC | CASGEGPLLYEQYF
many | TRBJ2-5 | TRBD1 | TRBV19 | TGTGCCAGTAGTGAGGACAGGGGATTTCGAGAGACCCAGTACTTC | CASSEDRGFRETQYF
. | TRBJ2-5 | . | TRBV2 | TGTGCCAGCTCACCGCCGGGACACAAGGGAAAAGAGACCCAGTACTTC | CASSPPGHKGKETQYF
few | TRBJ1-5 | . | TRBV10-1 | TGCGCCAGCAGTGAGGGTCCAAATCAGCCCCAGCATTTT | CASSEGPNQPQHF
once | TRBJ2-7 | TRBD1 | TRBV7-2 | TGTGCCAGCAGCCCTCAGGAGGGACAGGGGTGGCGCGAGCAGTACTTC | CASSPQEGQGWREQYF
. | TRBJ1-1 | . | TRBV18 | TGTGCCAGCCCACCAACCGGGAACACTGAAGCTTTCTTT | CASPPTGNTEAFF
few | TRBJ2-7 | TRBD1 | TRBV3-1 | TGTGCCAGCAGCCAGGGGACAGGGGGAAACGAGCAGTACTTC | CASSQGTGGNEQYF
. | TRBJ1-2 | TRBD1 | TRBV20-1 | TGCAGTGCTAGAGTTTGGGACAGCTATGGCTACACCTTC | CSARVWDSYGYTF
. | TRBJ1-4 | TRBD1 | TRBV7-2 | TGTGCCAGCAGCTTAGGGTTTGGACAGGGGATGGAACTGTTTTTT | CASSLGFGQGMELFF
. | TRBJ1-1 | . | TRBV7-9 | TGCGCCAGCAGCCAACCTAAGTTGGATTGGTACGAGGGCACTGAAGCTTTCTTT | CASSQPKLDWYEGTEAFF
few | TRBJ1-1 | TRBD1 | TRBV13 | TGTGCCAGCAGCTCGACAGGGGCTGGGCCCTCAGGTAGGAACACTGAAGCTTTCTTT | CASSSTGAGPSGRNTEAFF
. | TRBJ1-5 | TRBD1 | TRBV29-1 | TGCAGCGTCGAGACAGGGGACCCCGGTGGGCAGCCCCAGCATTTT | CSVETGDPGGQPQHF
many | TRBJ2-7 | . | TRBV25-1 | TGTGCCAGCAGTGCGGGGTGGCAGGGTACCTACGAGCAGTACTTC | CASSAGWQGTYEQYF
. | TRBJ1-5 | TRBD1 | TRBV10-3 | TGTGCCATCAGTGAGAAAGTGGACAGGGGGCCGTATCAGCCCCAGCATTTT | CAISEKVDRGPYQPQHF
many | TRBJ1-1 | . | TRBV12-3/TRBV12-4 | TGTGCCAGCAGTTTCTTGGGCAGGGTGAACACTGAAGCTTTCTTT | CASSFLGRVNTEAFF
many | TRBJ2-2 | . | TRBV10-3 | TGTGCCATCAGGACTCAGGCAGCCGGGGAGCTGTTTTTT | CAIRTQAAGELFF
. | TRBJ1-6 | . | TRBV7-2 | TGCGCCAGCAGCCCCTCGAACCAGTTCAGCTCCTATAATTCACCCCTCCACTTT | CASSPSNQFSSYNSPLHF
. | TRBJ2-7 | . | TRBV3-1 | TGTGCCAGCACGCGGAGGGGGCGACCCTACGAGCAGTACTTC | CASTRRGRPYEQYF
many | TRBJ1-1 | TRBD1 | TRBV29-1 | TGCAGCGTGGAGGGCGGACAGGGGGCCACTGAAGCTTTCTTT | CSVEGGQGATEAFF
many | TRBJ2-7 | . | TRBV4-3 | TGCGCCAGCAGCCGAGGGACGGAGTGGACCTACGAGCAGTACTTC | CASSRGTEWTYEQYF
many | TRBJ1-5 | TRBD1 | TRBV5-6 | TGTGCCAGCAGCACTGGACAGGGTCGTTGGAATCAGCCCCAGCATTTT | CASSTGQGRWNQPQHF
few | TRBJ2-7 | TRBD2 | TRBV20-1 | TGCAGTGCTAGGAGCGGGGCCACCTACGAGCAGTACTTC | CSARSGATYEQYF
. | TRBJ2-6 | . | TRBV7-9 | TGTGCCAGCAGCCACCGACAGGTCCCCGTGGCTTCTGGGGCCAACGTCCTGACTTTC | CASSHRQVPVASGANVLTF
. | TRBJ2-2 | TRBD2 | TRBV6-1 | TGTGCCAGCAGTAATAGCGGGGGGGCCTCGGGGGAGCTGTTTTTT | CASSNSGGASGELFF
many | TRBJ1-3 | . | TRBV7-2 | TGTGCCAGCAAGGAGGCGGGGGGCGTTGGAAACACCATATATTTT | CASKEAGGVGNTIYF
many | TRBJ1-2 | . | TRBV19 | TGTGCCAGTAGTATAGGTCGGTACTATGGCTACACCTTC | CASSIGRYYGYTF
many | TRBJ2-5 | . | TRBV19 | TGTGCGGTGAAAACGGGGGAGACCCAGTACTTC | CAVKTGETQYF
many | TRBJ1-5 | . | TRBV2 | TGTGCCAGCAGTGAGGGGATGATTCAAAATCAGCCCCAGCATTTT | CASSEGMIQNQPQHF
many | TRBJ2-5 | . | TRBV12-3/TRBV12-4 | TGTGCCAGCAGTTTTGGGGAAAGTGTCCAAGAGACCCAGTACTTC | CASSFGESVQETQYF
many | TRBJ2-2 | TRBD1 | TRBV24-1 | TGTGCCACCAGTGATCTTGCACAGGGGGCCGGCACCGGGGAGCTGTTTTTT | CATSDLAQGAGTGELFF
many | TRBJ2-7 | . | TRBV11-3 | TGTGCCAGCAGCCCTCGGGGGTGGCACGAGCAGTACTTC | CASSPRGWHEQYF
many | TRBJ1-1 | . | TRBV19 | TGTGCCAGTAACCGAGGGTTGCGGACTGAAGCTTTCTTT | CASNRGLRTEAFF
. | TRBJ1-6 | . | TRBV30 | TGTGCCTGGACGGTGACAGCCTATAATTCACCCCTCCACTTT | CAWTVTAYNSPLHF
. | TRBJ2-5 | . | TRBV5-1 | TGCGCCAGCAGCTTGCTGAACAACCAAGAGACCCAGTACTTC | CASSLLNNQETQYF
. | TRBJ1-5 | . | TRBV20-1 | TGCAGTGCTAGAGATTTAACGGACGCAGGCAATCAGCCCCAGCATTTT | CSARDLTDAGNQPQHF
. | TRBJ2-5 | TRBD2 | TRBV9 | TGTGCCAGCAGCGTGAATAGCGGGGGGTTACAAGAGACCCAGTACTTC | CASSVNSGGLQETQYF